These 18 T cell receptor beta chains share one sample of origin, sequenced in a study of blood T cell repertoires in COVID-19. Some clones are missing from TCRdb's copy, which holds only in-frame ones; the method was immunoSEQ multiplex PCR. The table shows a few hundred thousand clones, with around 86% occurring only once. Sequencing used peripheral blood. The source of these receptors is a man aged 50 to 60 with active or convalescent COVID-19.

This sequence joins TRBV7-8 and TRBJ2-7; tentative D call: TRBD1 (6 bases). The germline gives CDR1 SGHVS, CDR2 FQNEAQ. Trimming cost V 5 bases and J 1 base, with 15 bases left between them. There are 15 residues in the CDR3. The CDR3 DNA reads TGTGCCAGCAGCGCAGTACAGGGTAATTCCTACGAGCAGTACTTC. Translation gives CASSAVQGNSYEQYF.

This chain uses TRBV7-9 with TRBJ1-2; no reliable D call. CDR3 size: 15 residues. V was pared by 4 bases and J by 7 bases, with 19 bases between. The germline CDR1 and CDR2 sequences are SEHNR and FQNEAQ (reference sequence). The CDR3 here is CASSSLRSHRGGYTF. As DNA, the CDR3 is TGTGCCAGCAGCTCACTAAGAAGTCATCGAGGTGGCTACACCTTC.

In its sample, this clone was seen a few times. The chain couples TRBV30 to TRBJ2-7, with 7 positions matching TRBD1. Germline V lookup: CDR1 GTSNPN, CDR2 SVGIG (reference sequence). The V gene end was trimmed by 5 bases and the J gene end by 7 bases; junction bases not matched to a gene: 14. This CDR3 is 14 amino acids long. The CDR3 DNA reads TGTGCCTGGGGTCCGGGGACAGCGGACGGGGAGCAGTACTTC. Protein: CAWGPGTADGEQYF.

This clone was seen just once. V is TRBV14 and J is TRBJ1-3; 10 bases are a match to TRBD1. The junction had 9 bases not matched to a gene; V was cut back by 9 bases and J by 10 bases. Germline loops: CDR1 SGHDN, CDR2 FVKESK. This CDR3 contains 13 residues. The CDR3 is CARTGGPSGTIYF. The CDR3 DNA is TGTGCCAGGACAGGGGGCCCGTCCGGGACCATATATTTT.

This chain joins TRBV28 and TRBJ1-2, with 8 bases lining up with TRBD1. V was pared by 4 bases and J by 4 bases, with 5 bases of the junction left unmatched. The germline V gene encodes CDR1 MDHEN and CDR2 SYDVKM. The length of the CDR3 is 14 residues. CDR3 in DNA: TGTGCCAGCAGTTCCCCTACAGGGGGCTATGGCTACACCTTC. Translated: CASSSPTGGYGYTF.

The chain employs TRBV27 and TRBJ1-6, with 8 bases fitting TRBD1. This CDR3 is 18 amino acids long. Germline trimming cut 6 bases from V and 6 bases from J; bases unmatched to any gene: 16. Germline V gene sequence: CDR1 MNHEY, CDR2 SMNVEV (reference sequence). CDR3 in amino acids: CASSYNRQGTFSNSPLHF. The DNA for the CDR3 is TGTGCCAGCAGCTACAACAGACAGGGGACTTTCTCTAATTCACCCCTCCACTTT.

The chain uses TRBV7-6 and TRBJ2-3, with 14 positions matching TRBD2. Germline V gene sequence: CDR1 SGHVS, CDR2 FNYEAQ. This CDR3 contains 16 residues. Losses at the gene ends were 5 bases for V and 5 bases for J; bases not matched to a gene: 6. CDR3 residues: CASSHRLAGGVDTQYF. CDR3 DNA: TGTGCCAGCAGCCACCGACTAGCGGGAGGGGTAGATACGCAGTATTTT.

The V gene is TRBV28, the J gene TRBJ1-1; a weak D match, TRBD1 (6 bases). Trimming stripped 4 bases from V and 0 bases from J, with 15 bases between. Germline CDR1 and CDR2: MDHEN and SYDVKM. The CDR3 extends over 16 amino acids. The CDR3 protein is CASSSPGQSMNTEAFF. In DNA, the CDR3 is TGTGCCAGCAGTTCCCCGGGACAAAGCATGAACACTGAAGCTTTCTTT. Supplemented by reference TRBV28 and TRBJ1-1, the full variable domain reads DVKVTQSSRYLVKRTGEKVFLECVQDMDHENMFWYRQDPGLGLRLIYFSYDVKMKEKGDIPEGYSVSREKKERFSLILESASTNQTSMYLCASSSPGQSMNTEAFFGQGTRLTVV.

On this clone itself: Additional DNA sequences in this sample encode the identical CDR3. The CDR3 here is CASSRVTGDNQPQHF. The CDR3 DNA reads as TGTGCCAGCAGCCGGGTAACGGGAGACAATCAGCCCCAGCATTTT. This chain links TRBV7-2 with TRBJ1-5; no reliable D call. Between the trimmed V and J ends, which lost 5 bases and 3 bases, there was a span of 14 bases. Germline V lookup: CDR1 SGHTA, CDR2 FQGNSA. The CDR3 loop spans 15 amino acids.

The chain employs TRBV28 and TRBJ2-1; 8 bases map to TRBD1. The CDR3 has 19 residues. Germline loops: CDR1 MDHEN, CDR2 SYDVKM. V dropped 7 bases and J dropped 0; count of bases not matched to a gene: 17. This CDR3 reads CASTDPGQAVRSSYNEQFF. CDR3 bases: TGTGCCAGCACCGACCCGGGACAGGCTGTAAGAAGCTCCTACAATGAGCAGTTCTTC.

In regard to this clone: Sequence at one end of the junction differs from germline and may be a read error. The chain employs TRBV11-2 and TRBJ1-2, with D tentatively TRBD1 (6 bases). Germline-derived CDR1 and CDR2 are SGHAT and FQNNGV. CDR3 length: 15 amino acids. The CDR3 DNA is TGTGCCAGCACCTTAATTACCGGGACAAGAGACGGCTACACCTTC. It specifies CASTLITGTRDGYTF.

The chain uses TRBV5-1 and TRBJ2-1, with 13 bases aligning to TRBD2. CDR1 is SGHRS and CDR2 is YFSETQ in the germline V gene. The CDR3 length is 16 residues. V trimming: 5 bases; J trimming: 3 bases; junction bases outside the gene matches: 5. The CDR3 bases are TGCGCCAGCAGAAAAGGGACTAGCGGGGACTACAATGAGCAGTTCTTC. Translated: CASRKGTSGDYNEQFF.

The chain recombines TRBV7-6 with TRBJ1-6, with D possibly TRBD1 on 6 matching bases. This CDR3 has 13 residues. The V gene lost 5 bases and the J gene lost 14 bases, with 16 bases spanning the gap. CDR1 and CDR2 (germline): SGHVS, FNYEAQ. Here the CDR3 reads CASSRQGFSALHF. The DNA of the CDR3 is TGTGCCAGCAGCCGTCAGGGGTTTTCGGCCCTCCACTTT.

The chain links TRBV5-1 to TRBJ2-3, with 9 bases aligning to TRBD2. V was clipped by 4 bases and J by 5 bases; unmatched bases: 8. The CDR3 length is 15 residues. Germline CDR1 and CDR2: SGHRS and YFSETQ. CDR3 DNA: TGCGCCAGCAGCCTTAGCGGGAGAGCGGAAGATACGCAGTATTTT. This encodes CASSLSGRAEDTQYF.

The gene calls are TRBV5-4 and TRBJ2-2; TRBD1 is a possible D gene (6 bases). This CDR3 is 15 amino acids long. Germline V gene lookup returns CDR1 SGHNT and CDR2 YYREEE (reference sequence). Trimming pared 2 bases from V and 4 bases from J, leaving 12 bases between. The CDR3 loop is CASSFWGRFTGELFF. CDR3 in DNA: TGTGCCAGCAGCTTTTGGGGGCGCTTCACCGGGGAGCTGTTTTTT.

The chain carries TRBV5-5 and TRBJ1-2; 9 bases agree with TRBD1. Trimming removed 4 bases from V and 4 bases from J; junction bases left unmatched: 8. Germline CDR1 SGHKS, CDR2 YYEKEE (reference sequence). The CDR3 has 15 residues. CDR3 in amino acids: CASSHTGGVSYGYTF. CDR3 sequence (DNA): TGTGCCAGCAGCCATACAGGGGGCGTAAGCTATGGCTACACCTTC.

The chain carries TRBV7-2 and TRBJ1-1; no definite D call. V lost 2 bases and J 1 base, leaving 5 bases between the germline ends. Per the germline V gene, CDR1 is SGHTA and CDR2 is FQGNSA. The CDR3 sequence is 13 residues long. CDR3 in amino acids: CASSLQKNTEAFF. The CDR3, as DNA: TGTGCCAGCAGCTTACAGAAGAACACTGAAGCTTTCTTT.

This clone was observed once. V usage is TRBV24-1 and J usage is TRBJ1-2; 11 nucleotides line up with TRBD1. The CDR3 contains 16 residues. The germline CDR1 and CDR2 sequences are KGHDR and SFDVKD. V shed 4 bases, J shed 2 bases, and the junction held 5 bases outside the gene matches. The CDR3 nucleotides are TGTGCCACCAGTGACCCGGGACAGGGGGGAAACTATGGCTACACCTTC. It yields the protein CATSDPGQGGNYGYTF.